The sequence of this T cell receptor (beta chain) was determined in a study of blood T cells in healthy people across ages. Whole-study findings and limits: A strong correlation between TCR beta diversity and naive T cell percentage was seen. Roughly linear declines in TCR beta diversity per million T cells occurred with age.

This clonotype was counted at least ten times. The antigen is unknown. A second about 6 to 12 cycle PCR used barcoded and J-beta primers. TCRdb independently ran MiXCR on the 5' RACE reads; one entry per CDR3 protein. The profile shows some 640,000 distinct CDR3 sequences, about 30% of them singletons. CDR3 size: 12 residues. Germline CDR1 SEHNR, CDR2 FQNEAQ (reference sequence). Between the trimmed V and J ends, which lost 2 bases and 4 bases, there was a span of 3 bases. The sequenced sample consisted of blood. The chain couples TRBV7-9 to TRBJ1-5, with D hard to call. The receptor's source is a woman older than 75 in good health. CDR3 protein: CASSLTNQPQHF. The CDR3 DNA reads TGTGCCAGCAGCTTAACGAATCAGCCCCAGCATTTT.